Each of the 31 T cell receptor beta chains below was sequenced from the same sample in a study of blood T cell repertoires in COVID-19. Only in-frame clones appear in the TCRdb table, and some are missing; sequencing was by immunoSEQ multiplex PCR. The sample holds roughly 300,000 clones, nearly 90% seen once. The sequenced sample consisted of peripheral blood. The receptor source for this set is a man between 18 and 35 years old with active or convalescent COVID-19.

V usage is TRBV2 and J usage is TRBJ1-4; 8 bases fit TRBD1. The CDR3 consists of 15 residues. After removal of 6 bases from V and 2 bases from J, the junction contained 5 bases not matched to a gene. Germline V CDR1 and CDR2: SNHLY, FYNNEI. In DNA, the CDR3 is TGTGCCAGCAGCGCTAGACAGGGGACTAATGAAAAACTGTTTTTT. Translation: CASSARQGTNEKLFF.

The rearrangement joins TRBV5-6 to TRBJ1-6; 7 bases align to TRBD1. The CDR3 extends over 17 amino acids. Germline assignment: CDR1 SGHDT and CDR2 YYEEEE. The junction had 8 bases not matched to a gene; V was cut back by 0 bases and J by 5 bases. DNA of the CDR3: TGTGCCAGCAGCTTGGCACGGGTGGACAGGCATAATTCACCCCTCCACTTT. Its protein is CASSLARVDRHNSPLHF.

This clone was recorded only once. The V and J genes are TRBV19 and TRBJ2-7; no clear D gene. Germline CDR1 is LNHDA and CDR2 is SQIVND (reference sequence). Trimming took off 0 bases at V and 2 bases at J, with 11 bases between the two ends. The CDR3 contains 15 residues. The CDR3 DNA reads TGTGCCAGTAGTATAGATCAGGCCAGAGCCTACGAGCAGTACTTC. Translated, it gives CASSIDQARAYEQYF. Full variable domain (rest looked up from reference TRBV19 and TRBJ2-7): DGGITQSPKYLFRKEGQNVTLSCEQNLNHDAMYWYRQDPGQGLRLIYYSQIVNDFQKGDIAEGYSVSREKKESFPLTVTSAQKNPTAFYLCASSIDQARAYEQYFGPGTRLTVT.

This chain joins TRBV6-6 and TRBJ2-3, with TRBD1 as a possible D gene (6 bases). CDR3 length: 15 amino acids. The V and J ends lost 5 bases and 0 bases respectively, with 12 bases between them. Germline V lookup: CDR1 MNHNY, CDR2 SVGAGI (reference sequence). DNA for the CDR3: TGTGCCAGCAGTCAGGGGCGCACTAGCACAGATACGCAGTATTTT. This sequence encodes CASSQGRTSTDTQYF.

The rearrangement uses TRBV5-8 and TRBJ2-7, with 13 positions matching TRBD2. V dropped 3 bases and J dropped 5; count of bases not matched to a gene: 5. The CDR3 contains 15 residues. Looked up from germline, CDR1 is SGHTS and CDR2 is YDEGEE. The CDR3 sequence: CASSSGTSGADEQYF. CDR3 coding DNA: TGTGCCAGCAGCTCCGGGACTAGCGGGGCCGACGAGCAGTACTTC.

This chain connects TRBV20-1 to TRBJ1-1; 8 positions agree with TRBD1. V was clipped by 6 bases and J by 8 bases; unmatched bases: 5. This CDR3 is built from 11 residues. Germline loops: CDR1 DFQATT, CDR2 SNEGSKA (reference sequence). The CDR3 sequence: CSAHRTGEAFF. The CDR3 DNA sequence: TGCAGTGCCCATCGGACAGGGGAAGCTTTCTTT.

This chain connects TRBV11-3 to TRBJ2-1, with 12 positions matching TRBD1. Losses at the gene ends were 2 bases for V and 7 bases for J; bases not matched to a gene: 12. Germline values: CDR1 SGHNT, CDR2 YENEEA. The CDR3 spans 18 residues. The CDR3 reads CASSLSEVGTGGVNEQFF. In DNA, the CDR3 is TGTGCCAGCAGCTTATCCGAAGTCGGGACAGGGGGCGTTAATGAGCAGTTCTTC. The variable domain in full, completed from reference TRBV11-3 and TRBJ2-1, reads EAGVVQSPRYKIIEKKQPVAFWCNPISGHNTLYWYLQNLGQGPELLIRYENEEAVDDSQLPKDRFSAERLKGVDSTLKIQPAELGDSAVYLCASSLSEVGTGGVNEQFFGPGTRLTVL.

This chain connects TRBV11-2 to TRBJ2-1, with a tentative D call TRBD2 (6 bases). The germline V and J ends were trimmed by 3 bases and 7 bases, with 7 bases remaining between them. Germline lookup yields CDR1 SGHAT and CDR2 FQNNGV. The CDR3 runs to 12 residues. In DNA, the CDR3 is TGTGCCAGCAGCTTCCGGGGGAATGAGCAGTTCTTC. Its translation: CASSFRGNEQFF.

The gene calls are TRBV27 and TRBJ2-4, with TRBD1 as a possible D gene (8 bases). Germline CDR1 and CDR2: MNHEY and SMNVEV (reference sequence). Trimming took off 7 bases at V and 0 bases at J, with 22 bases between the two ends. The CDR3 length is 18 residues. The DNA for the CDR3 is TGTGCCAGCACCGGGGGGACGACAGGGGCGGGAGCCAAAAACATTCAGTACTTC. This sequence encodes CASTGGTTGAGAKNIQYF.

The genes are TRBV2 and TRBJ1-2; 8 bases agree with TRBD1. The V gene end was trimmed by 4 bases and the J gene end by 0 bases; junction bases not matched to a gene: 4. This CDR3 has 15 residues. Germline V gene lookup returns CDR1 SNHLY and CDR2 FYNNEI. The CDR3 DNA is TGTGCCAGCAGTGGGTACAGGGGGTCTAACTATGGCTACACCTTC. It specifies CASSGYRGSNYGYTF.

This sequence joins TRBV7-8 and TRBJ1-2, with TRBD1 matching 9 bases. The CDR3 totals 13 residues. From germline, CDR1 is SGHVS and CDR2 FQNEAQ. J lost 7 bases, V lost 6 bases, and 6 bases had no gene match. CDR3 nucleotides: TGTGCCAGCAGGCCCCGGGACAGGGTTGGCTACACCTTC. The encoded protein is CASRPRDRVGYTF.

This rearrangement joins TRBV6-5 to TRBJ2-1, with D uncertain. Trimming shortened V by 2 bases and J by 4 bases, and 15 bases separated the two germline ends. The CDR3 sequence is 16 residues long. CDR1 is MNHEY, CDR2 SVGAGI, per germline. CDR3 loop: CASSYGVMGRYNEQFF. CDR3 DNA sequence: TGTGCCAGCAGTTACGGAGTCATGGGTCGATACAATGAGCAGTTCTTC.

V gene TRBV5-1 combines with J gene TRBJ1-4, with D hard to call. V lost 0 bases to trimming and J lost 2 bases, with 17 bases between them. Germline V CDR1 and CDR2: SGHRS, YFSETQ. The CDR3 loop spans 18 amino acids. For the CDR3, the DNA is TGCGCCAGCAGCTTGGTAGGTGGAGGCGCGGCGACTAATGAAAAACTGTTTTTT. Amino acids: CASSLVGGGAATNEKLFF.

The rearrangement joins TRBV6-2 or TRBV6-3 to TRBJ1-2; TRBD1 aligns across 8 bases. In germline, CDR1 is MNHEY, CDR2 SVGEGT. CDR3 length: 17 residues. Trimming at V came to 6 bases and at J to 4 bases, leaving 16 bases not matched to a gene. The CDR3 nucleotides are TGTGCCAGCAGCCGTCAGCCTGGACAGGGCCACTTCTATGGCTACACCTTC. The encoded protein is CASSRQPGQGHFYGYTF.

The chain couples TRBV5-6 to TRBJ2-1; D is perhaps TRBD2 (5 bases). V dropped 1 base and J dropped 3 bases, with 8 bases sitting between them. CDR3 length: 14 amino acids. CDR1 and CDR2 from the germline V gene are SGHDT and YYEEEE. CDR3 amino acids: CASSLPGVYNEQFF. Here the CDR3 DNA reads TGTGCCAGCAGCTTGCCCGGGGTCTACAATGAGCAGTTCTTC.

The rearrangement links TRBV12-5 to TRBJ1-1; D unresolved. Germline CDR1 LGHNT, CDR2 FRNRAP. Trimming shortened V by 6 bases and J by 5 bases, and 13 bases separated the two germline ends. This CDR3 is 13 amino acids long. The DNA of the CDR3 is TGTGCTAGTGGCCTAGAAACGGGGACTGAAGCTTTCTTT. Encoded protein: CASGLETGTEAFF.

The chain employs TRBV4-1 and TRBJ2-2, with 9 bases matching TRBD1. After removal of 3 bases from V and 4 bases from J, the junction contained 3 bases not matched to a gene. Germline-derived CDR1 and CDR2 are MGHRA and YSYEKL. The CDR3 has 15 residues. The CDR3 reads CASSHWTGVTGELFF. The DNA of the CDR3 is TGCGCCAGCAGCCACTGGACAGGGGTCACCGGGGAGCTGTTTTTT.

This clone was seen a single time. The chain links TRBV6-4 to TRBJ1-1, with D tentatively TRBD1 (6 bases). The germline V and J ends were trimmed by 0 bases and 4 bases, with 12 bases remaining between them. CDR1 is MRHNA and CDR2 is SNTAGT in the germline V gene. The CDR3 is made up of 15 amino acids. DNA of the CDR3: TGTGCCAGCAGTGACTCGAAAGGGGGGGGCACTGAAGCTTTCTTT. This encodes CASSDSKGGGTEAFF.

This clone has a single count. The chain recombines TRBV19 with TRBJ1-3; D ambiguous. Trimming left V 8 bases short and J 3 bases short, with 5 bases between. Germline loops: CDR1 LNHDA, CDR2 SQIVND (reference sequence). This CDR3 has 11 amino acids. This CDR3 reads CASRSGNTIYF. The CDR3 nucleotides read TGTGCCAGTCGGAGTGGAAACACCATATATTTT.

The CDR3 DNA reads TGTGCCAGCAGCCAAGTCGTGGCAGGGGGCTCTGGCTACACCTTC. Its translation is CASSQVVAGGSGYTF. The chain joins TRBV3-1 (or the pseudogene TRBV3-2) to TRBJ1-2; 8 nucleotides agree with TRBD1. CDR1 is LGHDT and CDR2 is YNNKEL in the germline V gene (reference sequence). This CDR3 is 15 amino acids long. The trim removed 1 base at V and 7 bases at J, leaving 8 bases unmatched.

This clone is a singleton in its sample. The chain has TRBV18 and TRBJ1-1, with no clear D. CDR1 is KGHSH, CDR2 LQKENI, per germline. The CDR3 runs to 15 residues. V dropped 1 base and J dropped 1 base, with 10 bases sitting between them. The CDR3 protein is CASSPRSGKNTEAFF. CDR3 coding DNA: TGTGCCAGCTCACCACGGTCGGGGAAGAACACTGAAGCTTTCTTT.

The gene calls are TRBV11-2 and TRBJ2-3; no definite D call. CDR1 is SGHAT, CDR2 FQNNGV, per germline. V lost 1 base and J 2 bases, leaving 10 bases between the germline ends. The CDR3 length is 15 residues. The CDR3 nucleotides read TGTGCCAGCAGCTTAGGGCAGTTGAACACAGATACGCAGTATTTT. Its translation: CASSLGQLNTDTQYF.

This clone was seen only once. This chain connects TRBV10-2 to TRBJ2-5; D possibly corresponds to TRBD1 (6 bases). The germline V gene has CDR1 WSHSY and CDR2 SAAADI. This CDR3 has 12 residues. V lost 8 bases, J lost 2 bases, and 9 bases lay in between. In DNA, the CDR3 is TGCGCCAGCGGCGGACAGCAAGAGACCCAGTACTTC. Protein sequence: CASGGQQETQYF.

The chain uses TRBV5-5 and TRBJ1-2, with D possibly matching TRBD1 (5 bases). There are 15 residues in the CDR3. The V gene's germline CDR1 is SGHKS and CDR2 YYEKEE (reference sequence). The V end lost 3 bases, the J end lost 4 bases, and 16 bases lay between the germline ends. CDR3 in amino acids: CASSSPATGTYGYTF. The CDR3 region has the DNA TGTGCCAGCAGCTCCCCCGCCACAGGAACCTATGGCTACACCTTC.

The chain employs TRBV15 and TRBJ2-1; 14 bases fit TRBD2. CDR1 LNHNV and CDR2 YYDKDF come from the germline V gene (reference sequence). This CDR3 is built from 17 residues. Losses at the gene ends were 5 bases for V and 0 bases for J; bases not matched to a gene: 3. This chain's CDR3 is CATSWTSGGSSYNEQFF. CDR3 DNA: TGTGCCACCAGCTGGACTAGCGGGGGGAGCTCCTACAATGAGCAGTTCTTC.

The chain recombines TRBV29-1 with TRBJ2-7; D is possibly TRBD1 (5 bases). The CDR3 runs to 12 residues. Germline CDR1 reads SQVTM; CDR2 reads ANQGSEA. V lost 6 bases and J 4 bases, leaving 13 bases between the germline ends. CDR3: CSVADSFYEQYF. For the CDR3, the DNA is TGCAGCGTAGCCGACAGTTTTTACGAGCAGTACTTC.

This chain joins TRBV14 and TRBJ2-7; tentative D call: TRBD1 (6 bases). The CDR3 consists of 19 residues. Germline loops: CDR1 SGHDN, CDR2 FVKESK. V was shortened by 1 base and J by 7 bases, with 29 bases between the two germline ends. The CDR3 sequence is CASSQGVGLWGQYQREQYF. CDR3 nucleotides: TGTGCCAGCAGCCAAGGGGTTGGCTTATGGGGACAATACCAAAGGGAGCAGTACTTC.

The genes are TRBV11-2 and TRBJ2-5; D uncertain. The CDR3 has 13 residues. Trimming removed 3 bases at V and 1 base at J, with 6 bases between. Germline-derived CDR1 and CDR2 are SGHAT and FQNNGV. DNA of the CDR3: TGTGCCAGCAGCTTGGGCAGCCAAGAGACCCAGTACTTC. Protein product: CASSLGSQETQYF. The full variable domain, in which reference TRBV11-2 and TRBJ2-5 provide the parts outside the CDR3, is EAGVAQSPRYKIIEKRQSVAFWCNPISGHATLYWYQQILGQGPKLLIQFQNNGVVDDSQLPKDRFSAERLKGVDSTLKIQPAKLEDSAVYLCASSLGSQETQYFGPGTRLLVL.

V is TRBV27 and J is TRBJ2-1; 10 nucleotides align to TRBD2. This CDR3 spans 14 amino acids. Trimming cost V 4 bases and J 4 bases; bases outside gene matches: 1. Germline assignment: CDR1 MNHEY and CDR2 SMNVEV (reference sequence). The CDR3 region has the DNA TGTGCCAGCAGTTCGGGACTAGCGTACAATGAGCAGTTCTTC. This sequence encodes CASSSGLAYNEQFF.

CDR3: CASSLVTEPQETQYF. In nucleotides, the CDR3 is TGTGCCAGCAGTTTAGTGACAGAACCCCAAGAGACCCAGTACTTC. This chain links TRBV27 with TRBJ2-5, with a possible D match to TRBD1 (5 bases). Germline-derived CDR1 and CDR2 are MNHEY and SMNVEV (reference sequence). CDR3 size: 15 residues. Trimming removed 2 bases from V and 1 base from J, with 11 bases in between.

The chain joins TRBV2 to TRBJ1-2, with TRBD1 matching 8 bases. Trimming at V came to 6 bases and at J to 4 bases, leaving 7 bases not matched to a gene. Germline V gene lookup returns CDR1 SNHLY and CDR2 FYNNEI. This CDR3 has 14 residues. The CDR3 spells CASRPPGQVYGYTF. DNA for the CDR3: TGTGCCAGCAGGCCCCCGGGACAGGTCTATGGCTACACCTTC.